A single sample is the source of the 12 T cell receptor beta chains below, sequenced in a study of cytomegalovirus exposure and HLA in healthy donors. Method: immunoSEQ multiplex PCR; TCRdb's copy keeps in-frame clones and lacks some. The sample yields about 140,000 clones, about 94% seen once. The sample consisted of PBMCs. Every receptor here comes from a man aged 18 to 30 in good health and CMV-seropositive.

This chain uses TRBV25-1 with TRBJ1-1; a weak D match, TRBD1 (6 bases). V shed 3 bases and J shed 11 bases, with 10 bases lying between them. The CDR3 is 11 amino acids. Germline assignment: CDR1 MGHDK and CDR2 SYGVNS. Here the CDR3 reads CASSEGARAFF. In DNA form, the CDR3 reads TGTGCCAGCAGTGAGGGGGCGCGGGCTTTCTTT. Looking up the rest from reference TRBV25-1 and TRBJ1-1 gives the full variable domain: EADIYQTPRYLVIGTGKKITLECSQTMGHDKMYWYQQDPGMELHLIHYSYGVNSTEKGDLSSESTVSRIRTEHFPLTLESARPSHTSQYLCASSEGARAFFGQGTRLTVV.

The V and J genes are TRBV6-5 and TRBJ1-4, with TRBD1 matching over 7 bases. The CDR3 consists of 14 residues. Germline V gene lookup returns CDR1 MNHEY and CDR2 SVGAGI. After removal of 2 bases from V and 7 bases from J, the junction contained 4 bases not matched to a gene. CDR3 in amino acids: CASSYRAGGEKLFF. Written as DNA, the CDR3 is TGTGCCAGCAGTTACAGGGCAGGGGGTGAAAAACTGTTTTTT.

This chain joins TRBV5-1 and TRBJ1-1; the match to TRBD1 covers 9 bases. The CDR3 is made up of 15 amino acids. The germline gives CDR1 SGHRS, CDR2 YFSETQ. V was clipped by 6 bases and J by 1 base; unmatched bases: 7. The CDR3 region has the DNA TGCGCCAGCAACAACAGGGGGCAGGGGAACACTGAAGCTTTCTTT. Translated, it gives CASNNRGQGNTEAFF.

The chain has TRBV4-2 and TRBJ2-1, with 7 nucleotides matching TRBD1. Looked up from germline, CDR1 is LGHNA and CDR2 is YNFKEQ. This CDR3 is 15 amino acids long. With 0 bases clipped from V and 9 bases from J, the junction kept 8 bases outside the gene matches. The CDR3 region is CASSQEDLRGSEQFF. DNA for the CDR3: TGTGCCAGCAGCCAAGAAGATCTCAGGGGGTCTGAGCAGTTCTTC.

V usage is TRBV5-1 and J usage is TRBJ1-3; 8 bases fit TRBD1. The germline V gene encodes CDR1 SGHRS and CDR2 YFSETQ. The CDR3 loop spans 14 amino acids. Trimming cost V 0 bases and J 7 bases; bases outside gene matches: 3. Here the CDR3 reads CASSLGTGLNTIYF. The DNA for the CDR3 is TGCGCCAGCAGCTTGGGGACAGGGCTTAACACCATATATTTT. Looking up the rest from reference TRBV5-1 and TRBJ1-3 gives the full variable domain: KAGVTQTPRYLIKTRGQQVTLSCSPISGHRSVSWYQQTPGQGLQFLFEYFSETQRNKGNFPGRFSGRQFSNSRSEMNVSTLELGDSALYLCASSLGTGLNTIYFGEGSWLTVV.

V and J are TRBV2 and TRBJ2-7; TRBD2 matches at 11 bases. The CDR3 has 15 residues. CDR1 and CDR2 (germline): SNHLY, FYNNEI. Trimming cost V 6 bases and J 0 bases; bases outside gene matches: 4. CDR3: CASSRGLADSYEQYF. The CDR3 DNA sequence: TGTGCCAGCAGCCGGGGACTAGCGGACTCCTACGAGCAGTACTTC.

The chain recombines TRBV28 with TRBJ2-5, with 8 bases lining up with TRBD1. The CDR3 loop spans 16 amino acids. Germline V CDR1 and CDR2: MDHEN, SYDVKM. The trim removed 6 bases at V and 4 bases at J, leaving 13 bases unmatched. The CDR3 region has the DNA TGTGCCAGCAGCTCTCCCGGGACAGGTTTTAGAGAGACCCAGTACTTC. As protein: CASSSPGTGFRETQYF.

To note about this clone: This specimen includes other DNA sequences encoding the same CDR3. The chain combines TRBV5-1 with TRBJ1-4; 10 nucleotides agree with TRBD1. Unmatched junction bases numbered 2, after V lost 0 bases and J lost 6 bases. Germline CDR1 SGHRS, CDR2 YFSETQ. This CDR3 has 15 residues. CDR3 sequence: CASSLAGTGDEKLFF. The CDR3 nucleotides read TGCGCCAGCAGCTTGGCCGGGACAGGGGATGAAAAACTGTTTTTT.

The V and J genes are TRBV6-5 and TRBJ2-5, with TRBD2 matching 9 bases. The CDR3 covers 14 residues. CDR1 is MNHEY, CDR2 SVGAGI, per germline. V lost 4 bases, J lost 4 bases, and 4 bases stayed unmatched. CDR3 residues: CASSSNSGRETQYF. In DNA, the CDR3 is TGTGCCAGCAGTTCCAATAGCGGGAGAGAGACCCAGTACTTC.

The rearrangement uses TRBV6-1 and TRBJ1-5, with TRBD1 identical over 7 bases. The J segment lost 2 bases and the V segment lost 10 bases, leaving 11 bases of the junction unmatched. This CDR3 has 15 residues. The germline gives CDR1 MNHNS, CDR2 SASEGT. CDR3 in amino acids: CATLKHRGGNQPQHF. The CDR3 DNA sequence: TGTGCCACACTAAAACACAGGGGCGGCAATCAGCCCCAGCATTTT.

The chain recombines TRBV28 with TRBJ1-3, with D perhaps TRBD1 (6 bases). Trimming removed 5 bases at V and 5 bases at J, with 10 bases between. Germline V gene sequence: CDR1 MDHEN, CDR2 SYDVKM. The CDR3 is made up of 13 amino acids. CDR3 bases: TGTGCCAGCAGTGGGACACCCCGAAACACCATATATTTT. This translates into CASSGTPRNTIYF.

The chain joins TRBV19 to TRBJ2-3; TRBD2 aligns across 8 bases. CDR1 and CDR2 (germline): LNHDA, SQIVND (reference sequence). The CDR3 sequence is 14 residues long. The trim removed 8 bases at V and 0 bases at J, leaving 4 bases unmatched. CDR3 sequence (DNA): TGTGCCAGTGAAGGGACTAGGAGCACAGATACGCAGTATTTT. Amino acids: CASEGTRSTDTQYF.